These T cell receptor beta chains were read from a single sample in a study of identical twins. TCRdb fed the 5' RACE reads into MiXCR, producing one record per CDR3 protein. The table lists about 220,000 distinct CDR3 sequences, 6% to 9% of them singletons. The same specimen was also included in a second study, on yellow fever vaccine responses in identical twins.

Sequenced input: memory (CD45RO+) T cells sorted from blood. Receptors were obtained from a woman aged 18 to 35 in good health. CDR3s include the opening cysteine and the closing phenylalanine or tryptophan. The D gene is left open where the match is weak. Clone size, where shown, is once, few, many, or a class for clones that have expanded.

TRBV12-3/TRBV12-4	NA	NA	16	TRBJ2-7	TGTGCCAGCAGTCCCCGCCCAGGCCTCCTCTCCTACGAGCAGTACTTC	CASSPRPGLLSYEQYF
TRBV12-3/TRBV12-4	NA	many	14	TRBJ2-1	TGTGCCAGCACGGGACAAGGACTACCCAACGAGCAGTTCTTC	CASTGQGLPNEQFF
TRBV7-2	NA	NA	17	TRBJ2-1	TGTGCCAGCAGCTTACCACGACTGCCGAGCTTCTACAATGAGCAGTTCTTC	CASSLPRLPSFYNEQFF
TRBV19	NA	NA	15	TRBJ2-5	TGTGCCAGTACCAAGGGGCAGGCCGGACAAGAGACCCAGTACTTC	CASTKGQAGQETQYF
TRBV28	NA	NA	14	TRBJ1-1	TGTGCCAGCAGACCACCGGGCGCGGGTACTGAAGCTTTCTTT	CASRPPGAGTEAFF
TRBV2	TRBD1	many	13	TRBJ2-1	TGTGCCAGCAGGGGGACAGACTACAATGAGCAGTTCTTC	CASRGTDYNEQFF
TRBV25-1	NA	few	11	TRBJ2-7	TGTGCCAGCAGTGGGTTTTTCGAGCAGTACTTC	CASSGFFEQYF
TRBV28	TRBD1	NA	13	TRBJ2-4	TGTGCCACCTCCACTTCAGGGGGTAACATTCAGTACTTC	CATSTSGGNIQYF
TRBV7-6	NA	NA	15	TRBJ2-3	TGTGCCAGCAGCCCCGGGAGTGGTAGCACAGATACGCAGTATTTT	CASSPGSGSTDTQYF
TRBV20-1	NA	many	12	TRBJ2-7	TGCAGTGCTAGCCCCCACGGGTACGAGCAGTACTTC	CSASPHGYEQYF
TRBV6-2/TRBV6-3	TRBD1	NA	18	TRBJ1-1	TGTGCCAGCAGTCCACTTCGACAGGGTCAGTTCGTGAACACTGAAGCTTTCTTT	CASSPLRQGQFVNTEAFF
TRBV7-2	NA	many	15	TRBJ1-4	TGTGCCAGCAGCCCCGAAGTTGCAACTAATGAAAAACTGTTTTTT	CASSPEVATNEKLFF
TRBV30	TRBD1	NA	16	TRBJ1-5	TGTGCCTGGAGCGGAACAGGACAGGCGAGCAATCAGCCCCAGCATTTT	CAWSGTGQASNQPQHF
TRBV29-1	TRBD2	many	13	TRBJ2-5	TGCAGCGTTGAAGAGAGCGGGGAATTCACCCAGTACTTC	CSVEESGEFTQYF
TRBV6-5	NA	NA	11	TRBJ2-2	TGTGCCAGGACGGGCGACTTGGAGCTGTTTTTT	CARTGDLELFF
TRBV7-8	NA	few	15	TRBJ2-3	TGTGCCAGCAGCTTAGATGGGAACCCCACAGATACGCAGTATTTT	CASSLDGNPTDTQYF
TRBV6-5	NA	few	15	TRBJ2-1	TGTGCCAGCAGTTCCCAAGTCGAGGGGACATCGATGCAGTTCTTC	CASSSQVEGTSMQFF
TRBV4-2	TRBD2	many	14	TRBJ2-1	TGTGCCAGCAGCCTAAGCGGGACCGCTCGGGAGCAGTTCTTC	CASSLSGTAREQFF
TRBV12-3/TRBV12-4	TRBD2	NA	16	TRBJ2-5	TGTGCCAGCAGTTCGGGACTAGCGGGAGGGCACGAGACCCAGTACTTC	CASSSGLAGGHETQYF
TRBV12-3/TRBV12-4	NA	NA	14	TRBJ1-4	TGTGCCAGCAAAAAAGACGGGAAGACCGCTTTACCGGTTTTT	CASKKDGKTALPVF
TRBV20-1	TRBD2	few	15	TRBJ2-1	TGCAGTGCTACGGGACTAGCGGGGGTCTACAATGAGCAGTTCTTC	CSATGLAGVYNEQFF
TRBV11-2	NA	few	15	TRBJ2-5	TGTGCCAGCGCTCCCGGGCCAGGTGAACAAGAGACCCAGTACTTC	CASAPGPGEQETQYF
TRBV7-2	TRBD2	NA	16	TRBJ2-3	TGTGCCAGCAGCCGGAGGGCTAGCGGGAACCTCCGGGAGAAGTATTTT	CASSRRASGNLREKYF
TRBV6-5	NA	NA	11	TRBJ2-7	TGTGCCAGCAGACTCAGGGACGAGCAGTACTTC	CASRLRDEQYF
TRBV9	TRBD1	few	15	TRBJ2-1	TGTGCCAGCAGCTATATGGGACAGACTTACAATGAGCAGTTCTTC	CASSYMGQTYNEQFF
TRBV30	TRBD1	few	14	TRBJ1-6	TGTGCCTGGAGCGACAGGGGCGGGAATTCACCCCTCCACTTT	CAWSDRGGNSPLHF
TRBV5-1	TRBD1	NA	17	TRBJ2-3	TGCGCCAGCAGCTTGGGGCAGGGGGCCCCATTCACAGATACGCAGTATTTT	CASSLGQGAPFTDTQYF
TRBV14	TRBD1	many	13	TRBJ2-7	TGTGCCAGCAGGAAGGGACAGACCTACGAGCAGTACTTC	CASRKGQTYEQYF